This TCR beta chain appears in the sequencing data of a study of molecular identifiers for immune sequencing clone quantification. About the study: In replicates, the authors split RNA from 20,000 or 100,000 naive CD8 cells five ways and sequenced four. The study, taken as a whole, reports: Identical TCR molecules can share a barcode, and this sharing could underestimate highly expanded clone sizes. Among about a million naive cells, as was reported, spiked Jurkat TCR RNA from one cell was detectable.

To note about this clonotype: Antigen unknown. One base away lies a much larger clone, so this may be a sequencing read error.

Previously described methods and listed TCR primers produced bulk TCR libraries. One entry per CDR3 protein, called by TCRdb with MiXCR from the PCR reads. The table includes approximately 93,000 distinct CDR3 sequences, roughly 23% detected once. This CDR3 contains 14 residues. With 4 bases removed from V and 5 bases from J, the gap between germline ends came to 14 bases. Germline CDR1 is SEHNR and CDR2 is FQNEAQ (reference sequence). This sequence joins TRBV7-9 and TRBJ2-5; D is perhaps TRBD2 (6 bases). The TCR comes from a human donor in good health. Some libraries in this study had Jurkat cell RNA spiked in. The material sequenced was naive CD8+ T cells from blood, with Jurkat cell RNA spiked in. The subset was: FACS-sorted CD8+CD4-CCR7+CD45RA+ naive T cells. This chain's CDR3 is CASSSGTLGETQYF. CDR3 nucleotide sequence: TGTGCCAGCAGCTCCGGGACTCTGGGCGAGACCCAGTACTTC.